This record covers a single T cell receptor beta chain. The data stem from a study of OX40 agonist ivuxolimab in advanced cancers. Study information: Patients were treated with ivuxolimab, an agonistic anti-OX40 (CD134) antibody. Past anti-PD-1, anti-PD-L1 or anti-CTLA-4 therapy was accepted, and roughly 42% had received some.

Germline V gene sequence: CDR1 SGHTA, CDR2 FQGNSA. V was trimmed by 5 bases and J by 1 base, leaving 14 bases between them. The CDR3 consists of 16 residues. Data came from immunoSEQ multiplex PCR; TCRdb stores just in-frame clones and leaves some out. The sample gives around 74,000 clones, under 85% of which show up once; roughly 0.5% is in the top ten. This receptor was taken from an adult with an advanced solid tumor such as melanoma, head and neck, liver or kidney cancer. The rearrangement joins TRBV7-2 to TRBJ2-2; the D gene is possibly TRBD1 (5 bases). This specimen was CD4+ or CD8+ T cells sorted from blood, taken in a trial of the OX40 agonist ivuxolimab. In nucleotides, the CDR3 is TGTGCCAGCAGCGTATCCAGGGCCCAGAACACCGGGGAGCTGTTTTTT. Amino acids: CASSVSRAQNTGELFF. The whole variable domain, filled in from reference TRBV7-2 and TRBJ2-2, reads GAGVSQSPSNKVTEKGKDVELRCDPISGHTALYWYRQSLGQGLEFLIYFQGNSAPDKSGLPSDRFSAERTGGSVSTLTIQRTQQEDSAVYLCASSVSRAQNTGELFFGEGSRLTVL.